This T cell receptor (beta chain) was sequenced for a study of T cells in localized non-small cell lung cancer. In the case of this clone: Its antigen is currently unknown.

Germline CDR1 reads SEHNR; CDR2 reads FQNEAQ (reference sequence). V dropped 4 bases and J dropped 5 bases, with 10 bases sitting between them. CDR3 length: 13 amino acids. Study-level findings and limits: As only one tumor region underwent sequencing, heterogeneity remains possible. The study found T cell clonality highest in uninvolved adjacent lung, above tumor. Blood T cell density predicted longer survival; adjacent-lung clonality, shorter. Among the top 100 tumor clones, a median about 60 appeared in adjacent lung.

The assay was immunoSEQ multiplex PCR, and TCRdb's table has in-frame clones only and misses some. The sample holds some 22,000 clones, around 81% seen once. The TCR comes from a man between 40 and 75 years old with stage II lung adenocarcinoma. The chain links TRBV7-9 to TRBJ2-3; D possibly corresponds to TRBD2 (5 bases). The sample consisted of PBMCs, taken before any cancer treatment. The CDR3 loop is CASSWTEGDTQYF. The CDR3 nucleotides are TGTGCCAGCAGCTGGACTGAAGGAGATACGCAGTATTTT.